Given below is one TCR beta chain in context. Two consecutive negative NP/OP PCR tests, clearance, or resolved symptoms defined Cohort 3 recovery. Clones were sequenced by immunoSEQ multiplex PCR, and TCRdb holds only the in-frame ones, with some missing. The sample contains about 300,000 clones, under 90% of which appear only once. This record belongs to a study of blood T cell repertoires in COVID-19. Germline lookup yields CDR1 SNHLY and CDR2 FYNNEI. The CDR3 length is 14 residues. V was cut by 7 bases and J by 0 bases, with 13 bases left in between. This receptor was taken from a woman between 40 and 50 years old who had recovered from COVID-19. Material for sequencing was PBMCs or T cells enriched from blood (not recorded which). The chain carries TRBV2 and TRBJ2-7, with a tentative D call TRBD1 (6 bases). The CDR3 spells CASKPGTTSYEQYF. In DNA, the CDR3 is TGTGCCAGCAAGCCAGGGACAACCTCCTACGAGCAGTACTTC.